A single sample gave rise to the 28 T cell receptor beta chains below, sequenced in a study of blood T cells in healthy people across ages. For the second PCR, which ran for about 6 to 11 cycles, a sample-barcoded 5' primer and a J-beta primer mix were used. One entry per CDR3 protein, called by TCRdb with MiXCR from the 5' RACE reads. The sample has around 1.7 million distinct CDR3 sequences, 28% seen once; the top ten hold roughly 8%. Source material: blood. The receptors originated from a woman aged 25 to 39 in good health.

As to this clonotype: Just one base apart from a much larger clone, this may be a read error. The gene calls are TRBV29-1 and TRBJ2-4, with D perhaps matching TRBD1 or TRBD2 (5 bases each). CDR1 and CDR2 from the germline V gene are SQVTM and ANQGSEA. The CDR3 spans 13 residues. This CDR3 is CSVARGRMDIQDF. The CDR3 DNA reads TGCAGCGTTGCCAGAGGGAGAATGGACATTCAGGACTTC.

This rearrangement joins TRBV20-1 to TRBJ2-5; possible D gene TRBD2, 6 bases. Trimming removed 6 bases at V and 11 bases at J, with 25 bases between. CDR1 and CDR2 (germline): DFQATT, SNEGSKA (reference sequence). This CDR3 spans 14 amino acids. The CDR3 loop is CSARDFLGGNEQYF. The DNA for the CDR3 is TGCAGTGCCCGGGACTTCCTAGGCGGCAATGAGCAGTACTTC.

The chain couples TRBV28 to TRBJ2-1, with D perhaps being TRBD1 or TRBD2 (5 bases each). Trimming pared 5 bases from V and 8 bases from J, leaving 16 bases between. This CDR3 contains 14 residues. Germline CDR1 MDHEN, CDR2 SYDVKM. The CDR3 reads CASSGTTRCDEQFF. The CDR3 region has the DNA TGTGCCAGCAGTGGGACGACAAGGTGTGATGAGCAGTTCTTC.

The J gene is TRBJ2-1, the V gene TRBV10-3; the match to TRBD1 covers 7 bases. V lost 2 bases and J lost 9; bases outside the gene matches: 1. Germline lookup yields CDR1 ENHRY and CDR2 SYGVKD. The length of the CDR3 is 12 residues. This CDR3 reads CAISEGDSEQFF. The CDR3 DNA is TGTGCCATCAGTGAGGGGGACAGTGAGCAGTTCTTC.

This clonotype was seen more than once but under ten times. CDR3 sequence: CASSTRTGGNGANVLTF. The CDR3 DNA is TGCGCCAGCAGCACTAGGACAGGGGGCAATGGGGCCAACGTCCTGACTTTC. The J gene is TRBJ2-6, the V gene TRBV5-1; TRBD1 matches at 11 bases. Germline V gives CDR1 SGHRS, CDR2 YFSETQ. The V segment lost 4 bases and the J segment 3 bases; nucleotides outside the gene matches: 6. The CDR3 is 17 amino acids.

The chain links TRBV5-1 to TRBJ2-5, with D possibly being TRBD1 (6 bases). The CDR3 sequence is 15 residues long. Germline loops: CDR1 SGHRS, CDR2 YFSETQ. Trimming stripped 9 bases from V and 4 bases from J, with 22 bases between. The CDR3: CATLRDRDIRETQYF. The CDR3 DNA sequence: TGCGCCACACTGAGAGACCGGGACATACGAGAGACCCAGTACTTC.

V and J are TRBV10-3 and TRBJ2-3, with 7 bases fitting TRBD1. This CDR3 is built from 20 residues. Losses at the gene ends were 8 bases for V and 1 base for J; bases not matched to a gene: 24. CDR1 is ENHRY and CDR2 is SYGVKD in the germline V gene. This chain's CDR3 is CAIARSWSTGNPKGTDTQYF. The CDR3 DNA follows: TGTGCCATCGCCCGCAGTTGGTCGACAGGGAACCCCAAAGGCACAGATACGCAGTATTTT.

The chain is built from TRBV7-2 and TRBJ2-7; 14 bases line up with TRBD2. The CDR3 is 16 amino acids. With V trimmed by 4 bases and J by 4 bases, 6 bases remained unmatched. Per germline, CDR1 SGHTA and CDR2 FQGNSA. CDR3 protein: CASSSRGTSGSYEQYF. The CDR3 DNA follows: TGTGCCAGCAGCTCCCGAGGGACTAGCGGGAGTTACGAGCAGTACTTC.

V usage is TRBV12-3 or TRBV12-4 and J usage is TRBJ1-2; a weak D match, TRBD1 (5 bases). This CDR3 region has 17 residues. Between the trimmed V and J ends, which lost 7 bases and 7 bases, there was a span of 28 bases. The CDR3 loop is CASTRSGRNGGTGGYTF. The CDR3 DNA reads as TGTGCCAGCACCCGGTCGGGGAGAAACGGGGGTACGGGTGGCTACACCTTC.

The chain uses TRBV14 and TRBJ1-5; weak D call: TRBD1 (6 bases). V lost 2 bases and J 12 bases, leaving 14 bases between the germline ends. Germline CDR1 reads SGHDN; CDR2 reads FVKESK. CDR3 size: 13 residues. The CDR3 loop is CASSQSMWGLQHF. CDR3 sequence (DNA): TGTGCCAGCAGCCAATCCATGTGGGGGCTCCAGCATTTT.

V gene TRBV29-1 combines with J gene TRBJ2-7; D is perhaps TRBD2 (5 bases). Germline CDR1 reads SQVTM; CDR2 reads ANQGSEA. CDR3 length equals 11 residues. V was clipped by 5 bases and J by 3 bases, with 8 bases between them. The CDR3 sequence is CSVRTYYEQYF. The CDR3, as DNA: TGCAGCGTTCGGACTTACTACGAGCAGTACTTC.

This rearrangement joins TRBV9 to TRBJ2-1; a weak D match, TRBD2 (6 bases). The CDR3 totals 16 residues. V was shortened by 1 base and J by 0 bases, with 11 bases between the two germline ends. Germline V gene data show CDR1 as SGDLS and CDR2 as YYNGEE. Written as DNA, the CDR3 is TGTGCCAGCAGCGTATCGGGGGAGACCTCCTACAATGAGCAGTTCTTC. It codes for CASSVSGETSYNEQFF.

The table lists this clonotype with a few counts. This chain uses TRBV3-1 with TRBJ2-3; no clear D. The V end lost 7 bases, the J end lost 6 bases, and 11 bases lay between the germline ends. This CDR3 comprises 12 residues. CDR1 and CDR2 (germline): LGHDT, YNNKEL (reference sequence). CDR3 amino acids: CASTRDSDTQYF. The DNA of the CDR3 is TGTGCCAGCACCCGTGACTCGGATACGCAGTATTTT.

J is TRBJ1-1 and V is TRBV7-2; D is uncertain. The germline V gene encodes CDR1 SGHTA and CDR2 FQGNSA. Trimming cost V 5 bases and J 6 bases, with 13 bases left between them. This CDR3 contains 13 residues. Here the CDR3 DNA reads TGTGCCAGCAGCCCGTTGTTTACCCCTGAAGCTTTCTTT. Protein product: CASSPLFTPEAFF.

The chain employs TRBV12-3 or TRBV12-4 and TRBJ2-7; TRBD1 matches at 9 bases. The trim removed 4 bases at V and 5 bases at J, leaving 15 bases unmatched. The CDR3 length is 17 residues. The CDR3 sequence: CASSSSRDRAGTNEQYF. The CDR3 DNA reads as TGTGCCAGCAGTTCGTCCCGGGACAGGGCGGGTACAAACGAGCAGTACTTC.

In its sample, this clonotype was seen once. The rearrangement uses TRBV2 and TRBJ1-3; possible D gene TRBD1, 6 bases. This CDR3 is built from 16 residues. V was trimmed by 3 bases and J by 3 bases, leaving 15 bases between them. The V gene's germline CDR1 is SNHLY and CDR2 FYNNEI. CDR3 coding DNA: TGTGCCAGCAGTGATCCTGGCCAGGGGATTGGAAACACCATATATTTT. Encoded protein: CASSDPGQGIGNTIYF.

This rearrangement joins TRBV6-6 to TRBJ1-1; weak D call: TRBD1 (5 bases). V was clipped by 6 bases and J by 5 bases, with 13 bases between them. This CDR3 is built from 13 residues. The germline gives CDR1 MNHNY, CDR2 SVGAGI (reference sequence). CDR3 amino acids: CASSQGSGTEAFF. In nucleotides, the CDR3 is TGTGCCAGCAGCCAGGGAAGTGGGACTGAAGCTTTCTTT.

V gene TRBV7-7 combines with J gene TRBJ2-5, with 8 bases that match TRBD1. Germline values: CDR1 SSHAT, CDR2 FNYEAQ (reference sequence). J was trimmed by 2 bases and V by 5 bases; bases with no gene match: 7. The CDR3 is 15 amino acids. CDR3 sequence (DNA): TGTGCCAGCAGCCGGACAGGGAACATTCAAGAGACCCAGTACTTC. Encoded protein: CASSRTGNIQETQYF.

The genes are TRBV5-1 and TRBJ1-2; no clear D. Per the germline V gene, CDR1 is SGHRS and CDR2 is YFSETQ. The ends were cut back, 6 bases at V and 5 bases at J, with 17 bases in the middle. The length of the CDR3 is 14 residues. The CDR3 coding sequence is TGCGCCAGCACGCCCTCGGCGGGAAATTATGGCTACACCTTC. Encoded protein: CASTPSAGNYGYTF.

There are many counts of this clonotype. This chain connects TRBV5-6 to TRBJ2-1; 9 nucleotides line up with TRBD2. CDR3 length: 16 amino acids. Germline V gene sequence: CDR1 SGHDT, CDR2 YYEEEE. Trimming at V came to 0 bases and at J to 8 bases, leaving 9 bases not matched to a gene. The CDR3 DNA follows: TGTGCCAGCAGCTTGGCGGTAGGACTAGCGAGGCATGAGCAGTTCTTC. Translation: CASSLAVGLARHEQFF.

The genes are TRBV20-1 and TRBJ2-3, with D tentatively TRBD1 (6 bases). Germline CDR1 DFQATT, CDR2 SNEGSKA (reference sequence). This CDR3 is 16 amino acids long. V gave up 0 bases and J gave up 0 bases, with 13 bases separating them. The CDR3 region is CSARDLGRGSTDTQYF. The CDR3 DNA sequence: TGCAGTGCTAGAGATCTGGGCAGGGGTAGCACAGATACGCAGTATTTT.

About this clonotype itself: One end of the junction is discordant with germline, which a read error may explain. The chain employs TRBV19 and TRBJ1-1; no clear D gene. CDR1 and CDR2 from the germline V gene are LNHDA and SQIVND (reference sequence). The CDR3 spans 11 residues. The CDR3 is CASSISAEVFF. The CDR3, as DNA: TGTGCCAGTAGTATAAGTGCCGAAGTTTTCTTT.

This clonotype appeared a few times. The chain joins TRBV7-9 to TRBJ2-1; D might be TRBD2 (7 bases). Germline V gene lookup returns CDR1 SEHNR and CDR2 FQNEAQ (reference sequence). The V end was cut by 5 bases, the J end by 4 bases, with 18 bases between. The CDR3 loop spans 16 amino acids. This CDR3 reads CASSPADGGLYNEQFF. The CDR3 DNA follows: TGTGCCAGCAGCCCCGCGGACGGGGGGCTATACAATGAGCAGTTCTTC.

A remark on this clonotype: Germline and junction disagree at one end, which may indicate a read error. The V and J genes are TRBV5-1 and TRBJ2-7, with D uncertain. The length of the CDR3 is 11 residues. CDR1 is SGHRS, CDR2 YFSETQ, per germline. CDR3 DNA sequence: TGCGCCAGCAGCGTGGGGTACGGGCAGTACTTC. Translated, it gives CASSVGYGQYF. Full variable domain (missing parts from reference TRBV5-1 and TRBJ2-7): KAGVTQTPRYLIKTRGQQVTLSCSPISGHRSVSWYQQTPGQGLQFLFEYFSETQRNKGNFPGRFSGRQFSNSRSEMNVSTLELGDSALYLCASSVGYGQYFGPGTRLTVT.

Only a few counts were recorded for this clonotype. This rearrangement joins TRBV7-9 to TRBJ2-1, with 9 bases fitting TRBD1. CDR1 and CDR2 (germline): SEHNR, FQNEAQ (reference sequence). Trimming removed 0 bases from V and 5 bases from J; junction bases left unmatched: 8. This CDR3 contains 17 residues. The CDR3: CASSLAQIRDRDNEQFF. CDR3 in DNA: TGTGCCAGCAGCTTAGCGCAGATTAGGGACAGGGACAATGAGCAGTTCTTC.

This clonotype came up a few times. The chain is built from TRBV6-5 and TRBJ1-2, with D possibly matching TRBD1 (6 bases). Trimming removed 5 bases at V and 8 bases at J, with 18 bases between. CDR3 size: 14 residues. Germline V gene data show CDR1 as MNHEY and CDR2 as SVGAGI. The CDR3: CASSTGGGAVGYTF. CDR3 DNA sequence: TGTGCCAGCAGTACCGGTGGGGGGGCGGTCGGCTACACCTTC.

The rearrangement joins TRBV15 to TRBJ2-7, with D perhaps TRBD1 or TRBD2 (5 bases each). V lost 5 bases and J lost 4, with 18 bases in between. CDR1 LNHNV and CDR2 YYDKDF come from the germline V gene (reference sequence). The CDR3 loop spans 15 amino acids. The CDR3 DNA follows: TGTGCCACCAGCTGGGGGACCCGGGGACCTTACGAGCAGTACTTC. Amino acids: CATSWGTRGPYEQYF.

The V gene is TRBV7-2, the J gene TRBJ2-2; D is perhaps TRBD2 (6 bases). This CDR3 has 16 residues. Trimming left V 1 base short and J 5 bases short, with 14 bases between. Germline V gives CDR1 SGHTA, CDR2 FQGNSA. The CDR3: CASSLEPGSLTGELFF. The CDR3 DNA sequence: TGTGCCAGCAGCTTAGAGCCCGGGAGTTTGACCGGGGAGCTGTTTTTT.